This T cell receptor beta chain emerged from a study of cytomegalovirus exposure and HLA in healthy donors. The PCR made use of 60 Vbeta and 13 Jbeta primers. The assay was immunoSEQ multiplex PCR, and TCRdb's table has in-frame clones only and misses some. Of 150,000 to 200,000 clones detected, about 90% appear once; the ten largest clones hold approximately 0.23%. The CDR3 is 14 amino acids. Germline values: CDR1 MGHRA, CDR2 YSYEKL. Losses at the gene ends were 3 bases for V and 0 bases for J; bases not matched to a gene: 1. This chain joins TRBV4-1 and TRBJ2-5; the match to TRBD2 covers 7 bases. The clonotype originates from a girl less than two years old in good health and CMV-seronegative. Material: PBMCs. CDR3 DNA: TGCGCCAGCAGCCATACTAGCGACCAAGAGACCCAGTACTTC. The encoded protein is CASSHTSDQETQYF.